A single sample gave rise to the 13 T cell receptor beta chains below, sequenced in a study of metastatic and nonmetastatic thyroid tumors. TCRdb used MiXCR to call clones anew from the PCR reads. The sample lists 30,000 to 45,000 clones; 20% to 30% were seen once. Before thyroid surgery, none of the patients had received any treatment. Sequencing used blood. The source is a female donor with papillary thyroid cancer or a benign thyroid nodule (not recorded which). Some clones in this sample may be carry-over from other donors' samples.

The chain uses TRBV7-9 and TRBJ1-6; possibly TRBD1 for D (5 bases). Germline lookup yields CDR1 SEHNR and CDR2 FQNEAQ (reference sequence). With 1 base removed from V and 19 bases from J, the gap between germline ends came to 20 bases. CDR3 length: 14 residues. The CDR3: CASSLGQGQSPMHF. In DNA, the CDR3 is TGTGCCAGCAGCTTAGGGCAGGGTCAATCACCCATGCACTTT.

V is TRBV20-1 and J is TRBJ1-5; D remains unclear. Looked up from germline, CDR1 is DFQATT and CDR2 is SNEGSKA (reference sequence). The CDR3 is made up of 13 amino acids. Between the trimmed V and J ends, which lost 6 bases and 7 bases, there was a span of 16 bases. CDR3 coding DNA: TGCAGTGCAGTACAGTGCGTAGGCCAGCCCCAGCATTTT. It codes for CSAVQCVGQPQHF.

This clone showed up many times. This chain links TRBV30 with TRBJ1-2; D possibly corresponds to TRBD1 (5 bases). Germline CDR1 is GTSNPN and CDR2 is SVGIG (reference sequence). CDR3 size: 15 residues. Between the trimmed V and J ends, which lost 3 bases and 0 bases, there was a span of 14 bases. The CDR3 reads CAWRTEGLANYGYTF. In nucleotides, the CDR3 is TGTGCCTGGAGGACCGAGGGGCTAGCTAACTATGGCTACACCTTC.

The rearrangement joins TRBV4-1 to TRBJ2-6, with no clear D. The length of the CDR3 is 16 residues. V was trimmed by 0 bases and J by 0 bases, leaving 6 bases between them. Germline assignment: CDR1 MGHRA and CDR2 YSYEKL. CDR3 nucleotides: TGCGCCAGCAGCCAAGATTACGGCTCTGGGGCCAACGTCCTGACTTTC. Translation: CASSQDYGSGANVLTF.

Note on this clone: A much larger clone differs by one base, so this may be a read error. Other DNA variants within this sample encode the same CDR3. This chain joins TRBV20-1 and TRBJ2-2, with 12 nucleotides matching TRBD2. The CDR3 has 15 amino acids. From germline, CDR1 is DFQATT and CDR2 SNEGSKA (reference sequence). CDR3 sequence reads: CSARGTSGEPGELFF. In nucleotides, the CDR3 is TGCAGTGCTAGAGGGACTAGCGGGGAACCCGGGGAGCTTTTTTTT.

This clone was observed at least ten times. Written as DNA, the CDR3 is TGTGCCAGCAGCTTAGACGGGTCACGACAGCCCCAGCATTTT. It is translated as CASSLDGSRQPQHF. The chain couples TRBV7-9 to TRBJ1-5; D remains unclear. The V gene's germline CDR1 is SEHNR and CDR2 FQNEAQ (reference sequence). V lost 1 base and J 7 bases, leaving 11 bases between the germline ends. This CDR3 is built from 14 residues.

This clone ranks as medium-sized. The rearrangement joins TRBV28 to TRBJ2-1, with D possibly matching TRBD1 (6 bases). The CDR3 has 16 amino acids. Germline V CDR1 and CDR2: MDHEN, SYDVKM. V lost 1 base to trimming and J lost 4 bases, with 14 bases between them. The CDR3 region has the DNA TGTGCCAGCAGTTTATCGTTGGACAGCAGTTACAATGAGCAGTTCTTC. Protein sequence: CASSLSLDSSYNEQFF.

The gene calls are TRBV7-2 and TRBJ2-5; perhaps TRBD1 as D (5 bases). V lost 1 base and J lost 3, with 9 bases in between. The CDR3 runs to 14 residues. Per the germline V gene, CDR1 is SGHTA and CDR2 is FQGNSA. In DNA, the CDR3 is TGTGCCAGCAGCTTAGGGGGCCATAAAGAGACCCAGTACTTC. Translated, it gives CASSLGGHKETQYF.

Judged by abundance, this clone is medium-sized. V and J are TRBV6-1 and TRBJ1-2, with 10 bases identical to TRBD1. With 5 bases clipped from V and 7 bases from J, the junction kept 10 bases outside the gene matches. The CDR3 length is 15 residues. Germline V gives CDR1 MNHNS, CDR2 SASEGT. CDR3 nucleotides: TGTGCCAGCAGTATCGGGACAGGGGACGGTGGTGGCTACACCTTC. It translates to CASSIGTGDGGGYTF.

The V and J genes are TRBV20-1 and TRBJ1-1; D possibly corresponds to TRBD1 (6 bases). Trimming stripped 6 bases from V and 4 bases from J, with 21 bases between. The CDR3 runs to 15 residues. Germline V gene sequence: CDR1 DFQATT, CDR2 SNEGSKA (reference sequence). CDR3 residues: CSAVSFDGGATEAFF. CDR3 in DNA: TGCAGTGCCGTTTCCTTTGATGGGGGCGCCACTGAAGCTTTCTTT.

V and J are TRBV28 and TRBJ1-5, with 7 bases aligning to TRBD1. CDR3 length: 15 amino acids. V lost 7 bases to trimming and J lost 3 bases; unmatched junction nucleotides: 9. Germline loops: CDR1 MDHEN, CDR2 SYDVKM. The CDR3 here is CASTPRQGFNQPQHF. The CDR3 DNA follows: TGTGCCAGCACCCCAAGACAGGGTTTCAATCAGCCCCAGCATTTT.

This clone was seen repeatedly, ten times or more. DNA for the CDR3: TGTGCCACCCAGCGGAGCACAGATACGCAGTATTTT. Translation: CATQRSTDTQYF. The gene calls are TRBV6-1 and TRBJ2-3; D perhaps matches TRBD2 (5 bases). The CDR3 is made up of 12 amino acids. Per the germline V gene, CDR1 is MNHNS and CDR2 is SASEGT. The germline V and J ends were trimmed by 10 bases and 0 bases, with 8 bases remaining between them.

In its sample, this clone was seen a few times. The chain joins TRBV28 to TRBJ1-1, with TRBD1 matching over 7 bases. The V gene's germline CDR1 is MDHEN and CDR2 SYDVKM. The V and J ends lost 5 bases and 5 bases, in that order; junction bases with no gene match: 11. CDR3 length: 15 residues. CDR3 residues: CASSTIQTGQTEAFF. CDR3 DNA sequence: TGTGCCAGCAGTACCATCCAGACAGGGCAAACTGAAGCTTTCTTT.